This T cell receptor (beta chain) was identified in a study of blood T cells in healthy people across ages. Whole-study results and caveats: Unsorted PBMCs blocked a conclusive comparison of naive and antigen-experienced cells.

CDR1 is MNHEY, CDR2 SVGAGI, per germline. The CDR3 consists of 13 residues. Trimming shortened V by 2 bases and J by 5 bases, and 9 bases separated the two germline ends. As regards this clonotype: Antigen specificity is unknown.

Alongside a J-beta primer mix, a sample-barcoded 5' primer served in a second PCR lasting about 6 to 11 cycles. TCRdb itself ran the 5' RACE reads through MiXCR, one entry per CDR3 protein. The sample lists about 2 million distinct CDR3 sequences, roughly 50% occurring once. This clonotype originated in a woman in her 40s in good health. Material: blood. The chain carries TRBV6-5 and TRBJ2-5; no clear D. The DNA for the CDR3 is TGTGCCAGCAGTTACGGCCCCCGTGAGACCCAGTACTTC. This sequence encodes CASSYGPRETQYF.